This entry describes one TCR beta chain. Its binding antigen is unknown. No base quality values were provided; no much bigger clone lies one nucleotide off. After more than 9 days of culture, CD4+ T cells were isolated with the EasySep CD4+ T cell isolation kit. Two doses of either the BNT162b2 or the mRNA-1273 mRNA SARS-CoV-2 vaccine were administered to participants. None of the healthy vaccine recipients had a prior SARS-CoV-2 infection, which was confirmed by nucleocapsid antibody tests that came back negative both before and after vaccination. Half of the culture medium was replaced with fresh IL-2-containing medium on days 3 and 7. Unless otherwise noted, each peptide stimulation condition was cultured in triplicate wells. Using Ficoll-Paque Plus gradient centrifugation, PBMC were separated from whole blood and then either used fresh or cryopreserved at -140C. The QIAamp micro DNA kit was used to extract genomic DNA from the cultured CD4+ T cells.

The data are from a study of vaccination effects on CD4 cells after COVID-19 (dated 2022 in TCRdb). Some background on the complete study: To identify antigen-specific CD4+ T cell clonotypes by their expansion, the ViraFEST assay first stimulated PBMC with viral peptide pools and then applied TCR sequencing. Across the study, the median time from the second dose to post-vaccine sampling was 72 days (range 14 to 241). A few million PBMC per well were cultured with approximately 10 ug/ml peptides in IMDM containing roughly 5% human AB serum, about 10 IU/ml IL-2 and gentamicin. SARS-CoV-2 spike-specific CD4+ TCR repertoires were compared before and after mRNA vaccination in COVID-19 convalescent patients and in infection-naive vaccine recipients. A total of 9 to 11 COVID-19 convalescent patients and a handful of SARS-CoV-2-naive healthy vaccine recipients were included in the full study. Cultures from other donors in the study were sequenced using the Oncomine TCR Beta short-read assay on an Illumina iSeq 100. Broad study findings and their caveats: Limitations of the study were the small number of convalescent patients and the absence of early post-infection timepoints. Among healthy vaccine recipients, nearly all vaccine-induced clones were SARS-CoV-2 mono-reactive, and just 1 of 255 was cross-reactive with common cold coronaviruses. Clones induced by infection and clones induced by vaccination both contracted markedly at late timepoints after vaccination, which fits with T cell responses waning over time.

Inclusive of the bounding cysteine and phenylalanine, the CDR3 is 16 residues long. Of all the DNA, just the CDR3 is kept, 48 bases in frame from base 1. The germline V gene gives CDR1 as SGHTA and CDR2 as FQGTGA. V was cut back by 4 bases and J by 4 bases, leaving a gap of 16 bases between them. The protocol used for the library was the immunoSEQ multiplex PCR assay. TCR beta CDR3 sequencing was performed on DNA from the cultured, isolated CD4+ T cells. Per the original workflow: The analysis removed non-productive TCR sequences, trimmed reads to the CDR3 region, and retained only CDR3s that were 7 or more amino acids long. Antigen-specific clonotypes were identified with the MANAFEST web app by comparing expansion in peptide wells against reference cultures. To count as positive, a clone had to show expansion at FDR<0.05 compared with the reference and with all other wells, an odds ratio above 5, and a frequency above 0.1% in two replicate wells. Clonotypes significantly expanded in SARS-CoV-2 spike wells and in at least one common cold coronavirus spike condition were defined as cross-reactive. CDR3 similarity was assessed by Levenshtein distance using the stringdist R package, and unrooted trees were constructed with ape in R 3.6.1. Here the immuneACCESS table is served through TCRdb, limited to in-frame sequences with V and J called. Missing clones are a known gap in these copies; in checked studies unresolved V genes cover under half, and the rest lacks a known reason. The V and J calls and the clone size are those of that table, but D and trimming were determined from the DNA. Within this sample are tens of thousands of clones, with about 67% of them counted one time only. The ten largest make up 2.2% of the sample.

This receptor was identified in a human donor who received a COVID-19 vaccine. Sequences were derived from CD4+ T cells from PBMCs cultured without peptide, sampled after COVID-19 vaccination. The chain is encoded by TRBV7-3 joined to TRBJ2-2, and TRBD1 may be the D gene, going by 5 matching bases. In nucleotides, the sequence is TGTGCCAGCAGCTCCTCAGGGTCTATGAGCACCGGGGAGCTGTTTTTT. This gives the protein CASSSSGSMSTGELFF.